There are many counts of the clone carrying this T cell receptor beta chain. The source of the sample is a study of neurological immune-mediated disorders. Where libraries were unsorted, they were derived from 2 million PBMCs stored at -80 degrees C. Synthesis of cDNA was performed by 5'RACE using 10-nucleotide random UMIs. Each CDR3 protein is one row after TCRdb ran MiXCR on the 5' RACE reads. The table includes tens of thousands of distinct CDR3 sequences, about 10% detected once. This receptor was identified in a man in his sixties in good health. Sequenced sample: PBMCs.

This CDR3 reads CSAPLPGLVVSYEQYF. In DNA form, the CDR3 reads TGCAGTGCTCCTTTACCCGGACTAGTAGTTTCCTACGAGCAGTACTTC. This chain links TRBV20-1 with TRBJ2-7; 7 bases match TRBD2. Germline lookup yields CDR1 DFQATT and CDR2 SNEGSKA (reference sequence). The CDR3 spans 16 residues. V lost 5 bases and J lost 1; bases outside the gene matches: 14.